A single sample gave rise to the 6 T cell receptor beta chains below, sequenced in a study of identical twins. TCRdb independently ran MiXCR on the 5' RACE reads; one entry per CDR3 protein. The data contain approximately 500,000 distinct CDR3 sequences, approximately 24% of them singletons. These same records also appear under a second study, on T cells expressing NK-cell markers.

The sample comprised CD4+ T cells sorted from blood. These receptors all come from a woman under 30 in good health.

In its sample, this clonotype was seen a few times. The chain combines TRBV24-1 with TRBJ2-7, with 9 bases fitting TRBD1. The CDR3 spans 13 residues. With V trimmed by 9 bases and J by 4 bases, 6 bases remained unmatched. CDR1 KGHDR and CDR2 SFDVKD come from the germline V gene. CDR3 sequence (DNA): TGTGCCACCCTACCGGACAGGGGTTACGAGCAGTACTTC. Amino acid sequence: CATLPDRGYEQYF.

This clonotype showed up just a few times. The chain joins TRBV9 to TRBJ2-4; D ambiguous. Germline CDR1 reads SGDLS; CDR2 reads YYNGEE. The CDR3 is made up of 13 amino acids. V was clipped by 0 bases and J by 5 bases, with 6 bases between them. In nucleotides, the CDR3 is TGTGCCAGCAGCGTAGGTCGGGAAAACATTCAGTACTTC. Translation gives CASSVGRENIQYF.

Here the CDR3 DNA reads TGTGCCAGCCCGGGGACTAGCGGAAAGAGGGAGCAGTACTTC. Its protein is CASPGTSGKREQYF. The chain combines TRBV6-1 with TRBJ2-7; TRBD2 matches 11 bases. Looked up from germline, CDR1 is MNHNS and CDR2 is SASEGT. The CDR3 runs 14 residues. With 8 bases clipped from V and 7 bases from J, the junction kept 10 bases outside the gene matches.

There are a few counts of this clonotype. The chain has TRBV7-2 and TRBJ1-1; tentatively, D is TRBD1 (5 bases). The CDR3 spans 15 residues. V dropped 3 bases and J dropped 3 bases, with 14 bases sitting between them. Per germline, CDR1 SGHTA and CDR2 FQGNSA. CDR3 protein: CASSFLDRGDTEAFF. The CDR3 DNA reads TGTGCCAGCAGCTTTCTGGACCGAGGGGACACTGAAGCTTTCTTT.

Only a few counts were recorded for this clonotype. This sequence joins TRBV5-6 and TRBJ2-4; tentatively, D is TRBD2 (5 bases). CDR1 and CDR2 (germline): SGHDT, YYEEEE. V dropped 0 bases and J dropped 10 bases, with 5 bases sitting between them. This CDR3 spans 11 amino acids. Here the CDR3 reads CASSLAGIQYF. CDR3 nucleotides: TGTGCCAGCAGCTTGGCGGGGATTCAGTACTTC.

CDR3 sequence: CASSPFASREKLFF. The CDR3 region has the DNA TGTGCCAGCAGTCCCTTTGCCAGTCGCGAAAAACTGTTTTTT. This chain joins TRBV27 and TRBJ1-4; D is uncertain. Germline V gives CDR1 MNHEY, CDR2 SMNVEV (reference sequence). Trimming took off 5 bases at V and 8 bases at J, with 15 bases between the two ends. The CDR3 covers 14 residues.